The next 5 T cell receptor beta chains were all read from a single sample in a study of neurological immune-mediated disorders. TCRdb re-called the 5' RACE reads through MiXCR, storing one row per CDR3 protein. The profile shows 67,000 or so distinct CDR3 sequences, roughly an eighth of them singletons. Time point reported: longitudinal time-point 1 (baseline). Sequences were obtained from PBMCs. Receptors were obtained from a female donor with HTLV-1-associated myelopathy (HAM/TSP).

This clonotype appeared a few times. J is TRBJ2-5 and V is TRBV20-1, with 11 bases lining up with TRBD1. The CDR3 sequence is 16 residues long. With V trimmed by 8 bases and J by 1 base, 12 bases remained unmatched. Looked up from germline, CDR1 is DFQATT and CDR2 is SNEGSKA (reference sequence). CDR3 sequence reads: CSPKGGQGGPQETQYF. For the CDR3, the DNA is TGCAGTCCGAAAGGGGGACAGGGGGGACCCCAAGAGACCCAGTACTTC.

This clonotype occurred many times. This chain joins TRBV6-6 and TRBJ2-2, with D perhaps TRBD1 or TRBD2 (5 bases each). Germline V gene lookup returns CDR1 MNHNY and CDR2 SVGAGI (reference sequence). The CDR3 loop spans 12 amino acids. V was shortened by 8 bases and J by 6 bases, with 10 bases between the two germline ends. CDR3 sequence (DNA): TGTGCCAGCCTCCCGGGACCCGGGGAGCTGTTTTTT. Its protein product is CASLPGPGELFF.

At least ten counts were recorded for this clonotype. This chain uses TRBV9 with TRBJ2-1, with D possibly being TRBD1 (5 bases). This CDR3 has 14 residues. CDR1 SGDLS and CDR2 YYNGEE come from the germline V gene. V was pared by 0 bases and J by 4 bases, with 8 bases between. CDR3 in amino acids: CASSVGQPYNEQFF. The DNA of the CDR3 is TGTGCCAGCAGCGTAGGACAGCCATACAATGAGCAGTTCTTC.

This clonotype was counted at least ten times. The chain recombines TRBV7-6 with TRBJ2-2; D ambiguous. The CDR3 runs to 14 residues. The V gene lost 5 bases and the J gene lost 7 bases, with 14 bases spanning the gap. Germline V CDR1 and CDR2: SGHVS, FNYEAQ. The CDR3 bases are TGTGCCAGCAGCCCGAATTCCAATATCGGGGAGCTGTTTTTT. Its translation: CASSPNSNIGELFF. The whole variable domain, filled in from reference TRBV7-6 and TRBJ2-2, reads GAGVSQSPRYKVTKRGQDVALRCDPISGHVSLYWYRQALGQGPEFLTYFNYEAQQDKSGLPNDRFSAERPEGSISTLTIQRTEQRDSAMYRCASSPNSNIGELFFGEGSRLTVL.

This clonotype occurred many times. The rearrangement links TRBV6-5 to TRBJ1-1, with TRBD1 identical over 8 bases. This CDR3 contains 17 residues. Losses at the gene ends were 0 bases for V and 3 bases for J; bases not matched to a gene: 9. Germline lookup yields CDR1 MNHEY and CDR2 SVGAGI. The CDR3 protein is CASSYSSDRGDDTEAFF. The CDR3 DNA sequence: TGTGCCAGCAGTTACTCGAGTGACAGGGGAGATGACACTGAAGCTTTCTTT.